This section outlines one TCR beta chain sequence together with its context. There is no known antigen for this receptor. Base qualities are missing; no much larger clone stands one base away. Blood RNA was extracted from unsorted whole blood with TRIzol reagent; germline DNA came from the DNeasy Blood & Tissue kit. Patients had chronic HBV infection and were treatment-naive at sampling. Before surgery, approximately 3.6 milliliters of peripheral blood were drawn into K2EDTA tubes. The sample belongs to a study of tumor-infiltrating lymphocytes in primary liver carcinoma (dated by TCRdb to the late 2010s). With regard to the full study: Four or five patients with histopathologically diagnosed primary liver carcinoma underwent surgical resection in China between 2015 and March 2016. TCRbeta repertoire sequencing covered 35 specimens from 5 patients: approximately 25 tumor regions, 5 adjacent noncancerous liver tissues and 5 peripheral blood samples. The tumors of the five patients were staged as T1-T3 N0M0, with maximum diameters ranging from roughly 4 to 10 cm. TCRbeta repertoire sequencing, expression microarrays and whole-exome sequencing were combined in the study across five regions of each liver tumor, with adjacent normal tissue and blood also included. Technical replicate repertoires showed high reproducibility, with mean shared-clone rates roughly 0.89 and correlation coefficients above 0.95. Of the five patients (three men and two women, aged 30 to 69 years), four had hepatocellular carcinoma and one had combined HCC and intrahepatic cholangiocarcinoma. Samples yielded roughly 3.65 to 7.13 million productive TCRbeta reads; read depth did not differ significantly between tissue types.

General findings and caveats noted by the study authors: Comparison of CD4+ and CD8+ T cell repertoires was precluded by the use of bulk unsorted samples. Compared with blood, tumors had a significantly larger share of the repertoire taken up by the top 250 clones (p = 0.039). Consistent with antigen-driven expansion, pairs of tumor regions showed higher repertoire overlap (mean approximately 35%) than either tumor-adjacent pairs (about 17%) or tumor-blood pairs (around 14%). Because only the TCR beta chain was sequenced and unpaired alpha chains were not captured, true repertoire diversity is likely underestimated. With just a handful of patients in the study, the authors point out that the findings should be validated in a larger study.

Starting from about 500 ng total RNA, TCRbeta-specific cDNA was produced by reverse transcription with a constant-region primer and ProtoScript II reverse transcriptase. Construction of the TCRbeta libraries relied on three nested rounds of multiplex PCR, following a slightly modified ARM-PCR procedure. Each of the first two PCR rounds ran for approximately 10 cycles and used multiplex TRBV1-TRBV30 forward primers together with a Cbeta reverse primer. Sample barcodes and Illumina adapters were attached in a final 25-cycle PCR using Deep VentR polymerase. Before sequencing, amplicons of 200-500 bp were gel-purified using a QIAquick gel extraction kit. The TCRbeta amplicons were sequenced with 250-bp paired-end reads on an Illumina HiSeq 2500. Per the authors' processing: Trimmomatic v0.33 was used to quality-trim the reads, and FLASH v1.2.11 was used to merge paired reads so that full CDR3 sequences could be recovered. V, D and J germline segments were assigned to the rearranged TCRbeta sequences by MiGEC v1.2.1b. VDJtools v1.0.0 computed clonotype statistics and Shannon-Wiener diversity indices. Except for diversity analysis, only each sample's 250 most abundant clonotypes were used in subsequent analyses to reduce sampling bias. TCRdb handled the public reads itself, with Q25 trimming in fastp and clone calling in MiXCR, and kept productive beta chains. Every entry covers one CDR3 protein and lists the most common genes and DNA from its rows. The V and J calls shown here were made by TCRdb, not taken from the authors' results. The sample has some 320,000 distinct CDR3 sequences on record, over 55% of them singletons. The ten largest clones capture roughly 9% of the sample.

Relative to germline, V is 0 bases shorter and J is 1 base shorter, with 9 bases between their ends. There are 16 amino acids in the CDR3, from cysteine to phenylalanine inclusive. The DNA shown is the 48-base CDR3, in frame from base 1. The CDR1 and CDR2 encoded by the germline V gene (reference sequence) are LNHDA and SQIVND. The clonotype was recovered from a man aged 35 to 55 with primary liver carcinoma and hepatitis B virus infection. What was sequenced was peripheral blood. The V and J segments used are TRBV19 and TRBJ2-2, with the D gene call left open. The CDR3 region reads CASSIDGFRNTGELFF. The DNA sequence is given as TGTGCCAGTAGTATAGACGGCTTTCGGAACACCGGGGAGCTGTTTTTT.